The source of this T cell receptor beta chain is a study of blood T cells in healthy people across ages. Overall study: About one barcoded beta molecule per two T cells was captured by template switching. General study points: Significant beta diversity loss was already apparent by age about 42, declining roughly linearly.

About this clonotype: Its antigen is unknown.

Germline V lookup: CDR1 MGHRA, CDR2 YSYEKL. CDR3 length: 13 amino acids. Primers used in a second PCR of about 7 to 12 cycles were a sample-barcoded 5' primer and a J-beta primer mix. Each TCR beta cDNA got a 12-nucleotide random molecular identifier. TCRdb ran MiXCR on the 5' RACE reads and lists one entry per CDR3 protein. Here the sample spans about 1.8 million distinct CDR3 sequences, 49% being singletons. This rearrangement joins TRBV4-1 to TRBJ2-4; tentative D call: TRBD2 (5 bases). The DNA end favors TRBJ2-7, so the J call may be wrong. This TCR came from a woman aged 35 to 49 in good health. The sequenced material came from blood. The CDR3 DNA reads TGCGCCAGCAGCCAAGAACTAGTACGCGAGCAGTACTTC. This gives the protein CASSQELVREQYF.